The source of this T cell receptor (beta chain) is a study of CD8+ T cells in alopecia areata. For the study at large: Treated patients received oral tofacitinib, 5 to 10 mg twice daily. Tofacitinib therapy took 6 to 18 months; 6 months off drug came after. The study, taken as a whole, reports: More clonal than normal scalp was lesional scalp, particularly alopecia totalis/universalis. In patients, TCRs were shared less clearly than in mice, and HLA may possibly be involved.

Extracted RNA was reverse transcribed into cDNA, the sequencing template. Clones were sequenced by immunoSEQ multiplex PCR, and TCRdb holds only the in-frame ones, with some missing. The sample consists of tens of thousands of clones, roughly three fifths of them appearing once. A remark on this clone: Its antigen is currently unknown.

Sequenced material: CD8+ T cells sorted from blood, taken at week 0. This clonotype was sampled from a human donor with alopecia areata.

This CDR3 is CASGPVQETQYF. DNA of the CDR3: TGTGCCAGCGGCCCAGTTCAAGAGACCCAGTACTTC. J is TRBJ2-5 and V is TRBV25-1; D gene uncertain. Germline CDR1 and CDR2: MGHDK and SYGVNS. V was clipped by 8 bases and J by 2 bases, with 9 bases between them. The CDR3 sequence is 12 residues long.